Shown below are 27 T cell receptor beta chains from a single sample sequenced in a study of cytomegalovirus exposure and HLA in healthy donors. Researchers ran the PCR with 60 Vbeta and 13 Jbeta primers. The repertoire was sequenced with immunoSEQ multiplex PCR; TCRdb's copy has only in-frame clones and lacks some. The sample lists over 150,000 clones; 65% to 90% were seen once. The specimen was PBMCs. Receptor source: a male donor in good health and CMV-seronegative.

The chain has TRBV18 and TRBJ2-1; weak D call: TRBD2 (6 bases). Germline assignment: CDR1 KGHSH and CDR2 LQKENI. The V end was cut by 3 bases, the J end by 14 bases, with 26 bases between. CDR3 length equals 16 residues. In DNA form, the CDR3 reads TGTGCCAGCTCACCGTTCCAGGAGGGAGAAATAGGTACGGAGTTCTTC. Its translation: CASSPFQEGEIGTEFF.

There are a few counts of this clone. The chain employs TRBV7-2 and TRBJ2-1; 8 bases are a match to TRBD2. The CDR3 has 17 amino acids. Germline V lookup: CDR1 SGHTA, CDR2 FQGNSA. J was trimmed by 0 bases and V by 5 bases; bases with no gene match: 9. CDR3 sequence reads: CASSRRSGGTSYNEQFF. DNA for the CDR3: TGTGCCAGCAGCCGGAGAAGCGGGGGTACCTCCTACAATGAGCAGTTCTTC.

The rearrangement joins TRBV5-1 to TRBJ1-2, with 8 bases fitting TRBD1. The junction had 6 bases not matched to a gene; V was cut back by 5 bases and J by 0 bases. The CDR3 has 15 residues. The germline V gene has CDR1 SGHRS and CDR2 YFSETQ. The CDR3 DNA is TGCGCCAGCAGATACGGACAGGGAGCTAACTATGGCTACACCTTC. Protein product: CASRYGQGANYGYTF.

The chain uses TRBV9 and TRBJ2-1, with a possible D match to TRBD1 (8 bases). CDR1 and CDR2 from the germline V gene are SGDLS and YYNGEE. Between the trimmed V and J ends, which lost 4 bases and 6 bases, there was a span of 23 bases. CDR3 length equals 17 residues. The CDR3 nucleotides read TGTGCCAGCAGCATAAGACTACAGGGGGGGTCTGTCAATGAGCAGTTCTTC. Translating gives CASSIRLQGGSVNEQFF. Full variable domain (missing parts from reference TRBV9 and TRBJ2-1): DSGVTQTPKHLITATGQRVTLRCSPRSGDLSVYWYQQSLDQGLQFLIQYYNGEERAKGNILERFSAQQFPDLHSELNLSSLELGDSALYFCASSIRLQGGSVNEQFFGPGTRLTVL.

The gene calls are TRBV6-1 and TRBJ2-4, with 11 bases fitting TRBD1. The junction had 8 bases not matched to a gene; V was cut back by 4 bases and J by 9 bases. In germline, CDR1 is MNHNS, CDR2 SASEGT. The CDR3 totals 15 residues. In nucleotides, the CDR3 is TGTGCCAGCAGTGGACTCGGACAGGGGGCGGTCATTCAGTACTTC. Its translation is CASSGLGQGAVIQYF.

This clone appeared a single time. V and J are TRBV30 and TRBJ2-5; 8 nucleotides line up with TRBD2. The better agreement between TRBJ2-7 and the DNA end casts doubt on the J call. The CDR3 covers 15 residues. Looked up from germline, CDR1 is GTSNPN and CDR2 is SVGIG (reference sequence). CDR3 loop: CAWSVSSGGPYEQYF. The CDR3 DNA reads TGTGCCTGGAGTGTGTCAAGCGGGGGTCCCTACGAGCAGTACTTC.

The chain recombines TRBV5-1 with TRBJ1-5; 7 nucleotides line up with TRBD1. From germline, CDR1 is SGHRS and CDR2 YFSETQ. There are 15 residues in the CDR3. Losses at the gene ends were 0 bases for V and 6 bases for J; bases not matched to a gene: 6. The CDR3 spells CASSLAGGGGQPQHF. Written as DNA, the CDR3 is TGCGCCAGCAGCTTGGCCGGAGGGGGCGGTCAGCCCCAGCATTTT.

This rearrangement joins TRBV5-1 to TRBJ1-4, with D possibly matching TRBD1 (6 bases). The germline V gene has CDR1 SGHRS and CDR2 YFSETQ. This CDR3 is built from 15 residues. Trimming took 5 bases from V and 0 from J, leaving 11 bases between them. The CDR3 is CASSRDTATNEKLFF. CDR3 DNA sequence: TGCGCCAGCAGTCGGGACACCGCAACTAATGAAAAACTGTTTTTT.

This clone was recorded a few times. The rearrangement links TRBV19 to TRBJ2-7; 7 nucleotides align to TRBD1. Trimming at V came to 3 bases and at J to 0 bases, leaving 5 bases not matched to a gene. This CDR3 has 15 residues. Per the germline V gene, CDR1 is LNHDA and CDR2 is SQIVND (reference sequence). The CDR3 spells CASSIRTGHSYEQYF. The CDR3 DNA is TGTGCCAGTAGTATCCGGACAGGCCACTCCTACGAGCAGTACTTC.

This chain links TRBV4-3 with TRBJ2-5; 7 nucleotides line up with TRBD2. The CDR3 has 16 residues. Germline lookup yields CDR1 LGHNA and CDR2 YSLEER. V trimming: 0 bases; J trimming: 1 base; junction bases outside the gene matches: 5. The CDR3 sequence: CASSQDWAGAQETQYF. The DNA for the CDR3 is TGCGCCAGCAGCCAAGATTGGGCGGGAGCCCAAGAGACCCAGTACTTC.

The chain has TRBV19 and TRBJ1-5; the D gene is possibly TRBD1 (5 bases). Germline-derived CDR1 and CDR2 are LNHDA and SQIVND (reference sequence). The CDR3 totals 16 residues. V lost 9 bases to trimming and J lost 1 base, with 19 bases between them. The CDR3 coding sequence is TGTGCCAGCGCCCCGTGGGGGGGAGGAAGCAATCAGCCCCAGCATTTT. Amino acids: CASAPWGGGSNQPQHF.

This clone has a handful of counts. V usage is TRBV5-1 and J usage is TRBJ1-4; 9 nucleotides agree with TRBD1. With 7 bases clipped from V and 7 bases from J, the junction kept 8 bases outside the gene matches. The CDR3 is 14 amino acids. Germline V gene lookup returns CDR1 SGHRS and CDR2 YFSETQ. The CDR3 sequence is CASRAGQGSEKLFF. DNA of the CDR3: TGCGCCAGCCGCGCGGGACAGGGTAGTGAAAAACTGTTTTTT.

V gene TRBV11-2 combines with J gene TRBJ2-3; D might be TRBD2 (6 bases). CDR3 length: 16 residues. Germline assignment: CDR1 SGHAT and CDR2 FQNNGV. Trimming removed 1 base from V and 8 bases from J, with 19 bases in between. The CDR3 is CASSLVIEAGSGTQYF. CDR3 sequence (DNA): TGTGCCAGCAGCTTAGTGATTGAGGCGGGATCGGGTACGCAGTATTTT.

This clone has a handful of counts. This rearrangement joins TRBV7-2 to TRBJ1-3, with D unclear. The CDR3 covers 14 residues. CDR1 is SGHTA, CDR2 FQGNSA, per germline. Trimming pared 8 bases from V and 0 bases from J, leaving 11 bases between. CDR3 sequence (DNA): TGTGCCAGCCAGAGCAGGTACTCTGGAAACACCATATATTTT. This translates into CASQSRYSGNTIYF.

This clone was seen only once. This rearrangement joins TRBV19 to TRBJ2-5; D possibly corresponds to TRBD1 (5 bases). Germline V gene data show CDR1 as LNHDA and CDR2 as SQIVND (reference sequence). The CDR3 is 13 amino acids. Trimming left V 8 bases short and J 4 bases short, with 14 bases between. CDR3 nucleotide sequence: TGTGCCAGTGCCGGACACGGAAGAGAGACCCAGTACTTC. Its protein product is CASAGHGRETQYF.

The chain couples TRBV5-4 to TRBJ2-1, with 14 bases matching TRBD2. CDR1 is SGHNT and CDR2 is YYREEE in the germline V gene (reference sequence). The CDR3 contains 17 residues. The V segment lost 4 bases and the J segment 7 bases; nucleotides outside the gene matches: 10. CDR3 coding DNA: TGTGCCAGCAGCCAGGGACTAGCGGGGGTTTTTGGGAATGAGCAGTTCTTC. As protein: CASSQGLAGVFGNEQFF.

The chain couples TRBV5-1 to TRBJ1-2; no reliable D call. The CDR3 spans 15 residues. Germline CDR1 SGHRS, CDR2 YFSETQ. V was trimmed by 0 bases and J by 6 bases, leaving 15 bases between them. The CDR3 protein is CASSLGNNLAHGYTF. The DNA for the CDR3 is TGCGCCAGCAGCTTGGGGAACAACCTAGCACATGGCTACACCTTC.

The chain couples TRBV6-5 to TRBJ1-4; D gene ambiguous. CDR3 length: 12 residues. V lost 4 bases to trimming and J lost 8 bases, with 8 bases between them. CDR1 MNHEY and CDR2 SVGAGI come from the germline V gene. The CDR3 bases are TGTGCCAGCAGTTTTAGTCGGGAAAAACTGTTTTTT. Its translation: CASSFSREKLFF.

The DNA of the CDR3 is TGTGCCACGGGGAAGGGCGGTAGCAATCAGCCCCAGCATTTT. This encodes CATGKGGSNQPQHF. The chain is built from TRBV18 and TRBJ1-5; no clear D gene. This CDR3 region has 14 residues. V gave up 10 bases and J gave up 0 bases, with 13 bases separating them. Germline V lookup: CDR1 KGHSH, CDR2 LQKENI.

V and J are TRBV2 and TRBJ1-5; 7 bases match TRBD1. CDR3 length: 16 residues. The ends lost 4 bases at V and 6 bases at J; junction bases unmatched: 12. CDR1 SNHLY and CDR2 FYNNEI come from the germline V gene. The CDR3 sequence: CASSGSVTGLSQPQHF. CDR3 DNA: TGTGCCAGCAGTGGGTCAGTGACAGGGTTAAGTCAGCCCCAGCATTTT. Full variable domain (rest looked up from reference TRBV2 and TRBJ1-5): EPEVTQTPSHQVTQMGQEVILRCVPISNHLYFYWYRQILGQKVEFLVSFYNNEISEKSEIFDDQFSVERPDGSNFTLKIRSTKLEDSAMYFCASSGSVTGLSQPQHFGDGTRLSIL.

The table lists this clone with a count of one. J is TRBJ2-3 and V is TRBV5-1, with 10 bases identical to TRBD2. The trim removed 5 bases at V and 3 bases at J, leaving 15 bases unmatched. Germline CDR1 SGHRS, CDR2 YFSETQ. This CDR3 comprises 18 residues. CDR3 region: CASRGQAGGPSETDTQYF. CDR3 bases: TGCGCCAGCAGGGGCCAAGCGGGGGGGCCTAGTGAAACAGATACGCAGTATTTT.

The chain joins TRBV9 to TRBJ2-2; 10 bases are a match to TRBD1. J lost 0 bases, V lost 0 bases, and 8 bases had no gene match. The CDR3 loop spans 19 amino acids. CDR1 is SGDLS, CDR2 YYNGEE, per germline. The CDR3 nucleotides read TGTGCCAGCAGCGTAGCTTGGACAGGGGGATCGGCGAACACCGGGGAGCTGTTTTTT. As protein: CASSVAWTGGSANTGELFF.

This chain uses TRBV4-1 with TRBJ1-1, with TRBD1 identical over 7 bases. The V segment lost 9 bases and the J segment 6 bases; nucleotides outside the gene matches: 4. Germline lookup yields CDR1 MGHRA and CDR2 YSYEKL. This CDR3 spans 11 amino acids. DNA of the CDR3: TGCGCCAGTAGACAGGGCTCTGAAGCTTTCTTT. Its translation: CASRQGSEAFF.

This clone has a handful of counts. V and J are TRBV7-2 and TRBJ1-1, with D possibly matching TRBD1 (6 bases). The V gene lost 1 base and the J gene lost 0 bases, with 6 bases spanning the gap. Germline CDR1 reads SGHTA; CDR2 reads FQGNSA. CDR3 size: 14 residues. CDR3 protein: CASSLDRVNTEAFF. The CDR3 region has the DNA TGTGCCAGCAGCTTAGACAGGGTGAACACTGAAGCTTTCTTT.

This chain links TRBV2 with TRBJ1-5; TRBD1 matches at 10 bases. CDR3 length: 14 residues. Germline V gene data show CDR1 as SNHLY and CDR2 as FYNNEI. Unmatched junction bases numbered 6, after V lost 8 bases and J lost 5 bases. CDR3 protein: CASGPDRGYQPQHF. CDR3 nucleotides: TGTGCCAGCGGTCCGGACAGGGGGTATCAGCCCCAGCATTTT. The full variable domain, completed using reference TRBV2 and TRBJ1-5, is EPEVTQTPSHQVTQMGQEVILRCVPISNHLYFYWYRQILGQKVEFLVSFYNNEISEKSEIFDDQFSVERPDGSNFTLKIRSTKLEDSAMYFCASGPDRGYQPQHFGDGTRLSIL.

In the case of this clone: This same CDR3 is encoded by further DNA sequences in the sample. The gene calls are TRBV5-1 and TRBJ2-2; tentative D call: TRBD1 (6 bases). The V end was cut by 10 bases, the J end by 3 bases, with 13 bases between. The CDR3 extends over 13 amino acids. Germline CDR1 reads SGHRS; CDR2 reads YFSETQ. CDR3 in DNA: TGCGCCTCCCGGGACACCGACACCGGGGAGCTGTTTTTT. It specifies CASRDTDTGELFF. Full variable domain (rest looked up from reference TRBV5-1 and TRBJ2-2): KAGVTQTPRYLIKTRGQQVTLSCSPISGHRSVSWYQQTPGQGLQFLFEYFSETQRNKGNFPGRFSGRQFSNSRSEMNVSTLELGDSALYLCASRDTDTGELFFGEGSRLTVL.

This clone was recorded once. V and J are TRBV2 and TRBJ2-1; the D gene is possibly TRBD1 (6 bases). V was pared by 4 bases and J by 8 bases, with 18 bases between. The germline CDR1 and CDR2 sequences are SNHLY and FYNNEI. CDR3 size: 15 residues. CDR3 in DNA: TGTGCCAGCAGTGGCGGACAGTCCTATAGGGATGAGCAGTTCTTC. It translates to CASSGGQSYRDEQFF.